The rows below give T cell receptor beta chains drawn from one sample of a study of radiotherapy plus CTLA-4 blockade in lung cancer. Clones were sequenced by immunoSEQ multiplex PCR, and TCRdb holds only the in-frame ones, with some missing. The sample gives 80,000 or so clones, more than 80% of which show up once; approximately 0.8% is in the top ten. The specimen comprised peripheral blood, sampled from a patient treated with radiotherapy plus ipilimumab. All receptors derive from a human donor with non-small cell lung cancer who had stable disease on radiotherapy plus ipilimumab. CDR3s include the opening cysteine and the closing phenylalanine or tryptophan. The order of the fields is D gene, J gene, V gene, clone size, CDR3 DNA, CDR3 protein. The D gene is left open where the match is weak. A row's size may be missing; if present it is once, few, many or a size class.

D gene: TRBD1; J gene: TRBJ1-5; V gene: TRBV19; clone size: .; CDR3 DNA: TGTGCCAGTAGTATAGTTCGACAGGGTAAGCAGCCCCAGCATTTT; CDR3 protein: CASSIVRQGKQPQHF
D gene: TRBD2; J gene: TRBJ2-7; V gene: TRBV2; clone size: .; CDR3 DNA: TGTGCCAGCAGTGTTTTAGTAGCGGGGGGGTCCTCCCTTTACGAGCAGTACTTC; CDR3 protein: CASSVLVAGGSSLYEQYF
D gene: TRBD2; J gene: TRBJ2-7; V gene: TRBV10-2; clone size: .; CDR3 DNA: TGCGCCAGCAGCACAGCCGGGACTAGCGGGAGCCCACCCGAGCAGTACTTC; CDR3 protein: CASSTAGTSGSPPEQYF
D gene: TRBD2; J gene: TRBJ2-1; V gene: TRBV5-1; clone size: .; CDR3 DNA: TGCGCCAGCAGCTTGGGACTAGCGGGGGACAATGAGCAGTTCTTC; CDR3 protein: CASSLGLAGDNEQFF
D gene: .; J gene: TRBJ2-1; V gene: TRBV27; clone size: .; CDR3 DNA: TGTGCCAGCAAAGCGGGCCTCACCTACAATGAGCAGTTCTTC; CDR3 protein: CASKAGLTYNEQFF
D gene: TRBD2; J gene: TRBJ2-1; V gene: TRBV27; clone size: .; CDR3 DNA: TGTGCCAGCAATACTGGACTAGCGGGGTGGAATGAGCAGTTCTTC; CDR3 protein: CASNTGLAGWNEQFF
D gene: .; J gene: TRBJ2-3; V gene: TRBV5-1; clone size: .; CDR3 DNA: TGCGCCAGCAGCGGAATCCAGGGTCCAGATACGCAGTATTTT; CDR3 protein: CASSGIQGPDTQYF
D gene: TRBD1; J gene: TRBJ2-7; V gene: TRBV9; clone size: .; CDR3 DNA: TGTGCCAGCAGCGTAGAAGGACAGGGGGCGCTCCACGAGCAGTACTTC; CDR3 protein: CASSVEGQGALHEQYF
D gene: .; J gene: TRBJ2-3; V gene: TRBV7-2; clone size: once; CDR3 DNA: TGTGCCAGCAGCTCTGTGCGGGCTAGCACAGATACGCAGTATTTT; CDR3 protein: CASSSVRASTDTQYF
D gene: .; J gene: TRBJ2-2; V gene: TRBV5-6; clone size: .; CDR3 DNA: TGTGCCAGCAACCCGCAGGGCCGCCCCGGGGAGCTGTTTTTT; CDR3 protein: CASNPQGRPGELFF
D gene: TRBD1; J gene: TRBJ2-1; V gene: TRBV10-3; clone size: .; CDR3 DNA: TGTGCCATCAGGGGACAGGGGGCAGGCAATGAGCAGTTCTTC; CDR3 protein: CAIRGQGAGNEQFF
D gene: .; J gene: TRBJ2-1; V gene: TRBV6-1; clone size: few; CDR3 DNA: TGTGCCAGCAGTGGCCCCCTCTACAATGAGCAGTTCTTC; CDR3 protein: CASSGPLYNEQFF
D gene: .; J gene: TRBJ2-1; V gene: TRBV6-1; clone size: .; CDR3 DNA: TGTGCCAGCAGTGAAGCCTTATTTAATGAGCAGTTCTTC; CDR3 protein: CASSEALFNEQFF
D gene: TRBD2; J gene: TRBJ2-3; V gene: TRBV9; clone size: .; CDR3 DNA: TGTGCCAGCAGCGTCCGACTAGCGGGGGGCGGCACAGATACGCAGTATTTT; CDR3 protein: CASSVRLAGGGTDTQYF
D gene: .; J gene: TRBJ1-1; V gene: TRBV7-9; clone size: .; CDR3 DNA: TGTGCCAGCAGCTGGCACGGGGGGACTGAAGCTTTCTTT; CDR3 protein: CASSWHGGTEAFF
D gene: .; J gene: TRBJ1-4; V gene: TRBV7-9; clone size: .; CDR3 DNA: TGTGCCAGCAGCCCTTGGGGAAGGGAAGAAAAACTGTTTTTT; CDR3 protein: CASSPWGREEKLFF
D gene: .; J gene: TRBJ1-1; V gene: TRBV18; clone size: few; CDR3 DNA: TGTGCCAGCTCCCCCTCGGGGGGCACTGAAGCTTTCTTT; CDR3 protein: CASSPSGGTEAFF
D gene: .; J gene: TRBJ1-1; V gene: TRBV7-9; clone size: .; CDR3 DNA: TGTGCCAGCAGCTCCTACGGGGTCGGGAACACTGAAGCTTTCTTT; CDR3 protein: CASSSYGVGNTEAFF
D gene: .; J gene: TRBJ2-5; V gene: TRBV6-5; clone size: once; CDR3 DNA: TGTGCCAGCAGTTACTCGAGGCGGGGTAGAAAAGAGACCCAGTACTTC; CDR3 protein: CASSYSRRGRKETQYF
D gene: .; J gene: TRBJ2-5; V gene: TRBV5-1; clone size: .; CDR3 DNA: TGCGCCAGCAGCTGGTCGGACGAGCGGGAGACCCAGTACTTC; CDR3 protein: CASSWSDERETQYF
D gene: TRBD2; J gene: TRBJ2-1; V gene: TRBV5-1; clone size: .; CDR3 DNA: TGCGCCAGCAGCCGGGGACTAGCGGGAGTTGGCTACAATGAGCAGTTCTTC; CDR3 protein: CASSRGLAGVGYNEQFF
D gene: TRBD1; J gene: TRBJ1-3; V gene: TRBV19; clone size: .; CDR3 DNA: TGTGCCAGTAGTAGAGGGGGCCAGAGCTCTGGAAACACCATATATTTT; CDR3 protein: CASSRGGQSSGNTIYF
D gene: .; J gene: TRBJ2-5; V gene: TRBV6-1; clone size: .; CDR3 DNA: TGTGCCAGCAGTGTTACTGGAGGGGCCGTTCTAGGGACCCAGTACTTC; CDR3 protein: CASSVTGGAVLGTQYF
D gene: .; J gene: TRBJ1-5; V gene: TRBV27; clone size: .; CDR3 DNA: TGTGCCACCGGCGGGCAGCCCAATCAGCCCCAGCATTTT; CDR3 protein: CATGGQPNQPQHF
D gene: TRBD2; J gene: TRBJ2-7; V gene: TRBV18; clone size: .; CDR3 DNA: TGTGCCAGCTCACGGGGACTACCTAATTCCTACGAGCAGTACTTC; CDR3 protein: CASSRGLPNSYEQYF
D gene: .; J gene: TRBJ2-5; V gene: TRBV5-1; clone size: .; CDR3 DNA: TGCGCCAGCAGGTCGGGGAACCAAGAGACCCAGTACTTC; CDR3 protein: CASRSGNQETQYF
D gene: .; J gene: TRBJ2-5; V gene: TRBV5-1; clone size: .; CDR3 DNA: TGCGCCAGCAGCTTGGGAGGGGGGGAGACCCAGTACTTC; CDR3 protein: CASSLGGGETQYF
D gene: .; J gene: TRBJ1-2; V gene: TRBV30; clone size: once; CDR3 DNA: TGTGCCTGGGTTGGACAGCGTGCTGGGTATGGCTACACCTTC; CDR3 protein: CAWVGQRAGYGYTF
D gene: TRBD2; J gene: TRBJ2-5; V gene: TRBV28; clone size: .; CDR3 DNA: TGTGCCAGCAGTCAGGGACTAGCGGGACGAGGAGAGACCCAGTACTTC; CDR3 protein: CASSQGLAGRGETQYF
D gene: TRBD1; J gene: TRBJ2-4; V gene: TRBV5-1; clone size: once; CDR3 DNA: TGCGCCAGCAGCTTGGCCGGGACAGGTTCAATTACAGCCAAAAACATTCAGTACTTC; CDR3 protein: CASSLAGTGSITAKNIQYF
D gene: .; J gene: TRBJ2-2; V gene: TRBV30; clone size: .; CDR3 DNA: TGTGCCTGGAGGGGGAGCGGCACCGGGGAGCTGTTTTTT; CDR3 protein: CAWRGSGTGELFF
D gene: .; J gene: TRBJ2-1; V gene: TRBV13; clone size: .; CDR3 DNA: TGTGCCAGCAGCCCCAGGGACTTCCTCTCCTACAATGAGCAGTTCTTC; CDR3 protein: CASSPRDFLSYNEQFF
D gene: TRBD1; J gene: TRBJ1-2; V gene: TRBV28; clone size: few; CDR3 DNA: TGTGCCAGCAGTTCCTCCGGGACAGCCTTCTACTATGGCTACACCTTC; CDR3 protein: CASSSSGTAFYYGYTF
D gene: TRBD1; J gene: TRBJ1-2; V gene: TRBV6-1; clone size: few; CDR3 DNA: TGTGCCAGCAGTGAAGCGAGGACAGGGTTCTATGGCTACACCTTC; CDR3 protein: CASSEARTGFYGYTF
D gene: TRBD2; J gene: TRBJ2-1; V gene: TRBV18; clone size: .; CDR3 DNA: TGTGCCAGCTCACCACCTGCAGCGGGGCCCTACAATGAGCAGTTCTTC; CDR3 protein: CASSPPAAGPYNEQFF
D gene: TRBD2; J gene: TRBJ2-2; V gene: TRBV28; clone size: .; CDR3 DNA: TGTGCCAGCAGTTCGGGCGGGAGAATGGCCGGGGAGCTGTTTTTT; CDR3 protein: CASSSGGRMAGELFF
D gene: TRBD1; J gene: TRBJ2-6; V gene: TRBV2; clone size: .; CDR3 DNA: TGCGCCAGCAGAGAACCGGGACAGGGTATAGCTGGGGCCAACGTCCTGACTTTC; CDR3 protein: CASREPGQGIAGANVLTF
D gene: TRBD2; J gene: TRBJ2-1; V gene: TRBV5-1; clone size: .; CDR3 DNA: TGCGCCAGCAGCTTTAGGGGAGGGGAGTTCTTC; CDR3 protein: CASSFRGGEFF
D gene: .; J gene: TRBJ1-6; V gene: TRBV25-1; clone size: .; CDR3 DNA: TGTGCCAGCGGTCTCGAGTTTTATAATTCACCCCTCCACTTT; CDR3 protein: CASGLEFYNSPLHF
D gene: .; J gene: TRBJ2-7; V gene: TRBV7-9; clone size: .; CDR3 DNA: TGTGCCAGCAGCTTAATTATGCTAGGCGAGCAGTACTTC; CDR3 protein: CASSLIMLGEQYF
D gene: .; J gene: TRBJ1-2; V gene: TRBV30; clone size: .; CDR3 DNA: TGTGCCTGGACCCCGACGGTGGGCTACACCTTC; CDR3 protein: CAWTPTVGYTF
D gene: .; J gene: TRBJ1-1; V gene: TRBV20-1; clone size: .; CDR3 DNA: TGCAGTGCTCGCGGGACTGAAGCTTTCTTT; CDR3 protein: CSARGTEAFF
D gene: .; J gene: TRBJ2-5; V gene: TRBV29-1; clone size: .; CDR3 DNA: TGCAGCGTTACCACCCAACAGGCTACCCAAGAGACCCAGTACTTC; CDR3 protein: CSVTTQQATQETQYF
D gene: TRBD2; J gene: TRBJ2-7; V gene: TRBV2; clone size: .; CDR3 DNA: TGTGCCAGCAGTGATATTGGGACTAGCTCCTACGAGCAGTACTTC; CDR3 protein: CASSDIGTSSYEQYF
D gene: TRBD2; J gene: TRBJ2-1; V gene: TRBV11-2; clone size: once; CDR3 DNA: TGTGCCAGCAGCTCGACTAGCGGAGCCTACAATGAGCAGTTCTTC; CDR3 protein: CASSSTSGAYNEQFF
D gene: TRBD2; J gene: TRBJ2-7; V gene: TRBV6-7; clone size: .; CDR3 DNA: TGTGCCAGCAGTTACCGGGGACTAGCGGATACCTACGAGCAGTACTTC; CDR3 protein: CASSYRGLADTYEQYF
D gene: .; J gene: TRBJ2-2; V gene: TRBV11-3; clone size: .; CDR3 DNA: TGTGCCAGCAGCTTAATGAATGGGGAGCTGTTTTTT; CDR3 protein: CASSLMNGELFF
D gene: .; J gene: TRBJ2-1; V gene: TRBV28; clone size: .; CDR3 DNA: TGTGCCAGCCGAACTGGCGTTCACAATGAGCAGTTCTTC; CDR3 protein: CASRTGVHNEQFF
D gene: .; J gene: TRBJ1-1; V gene: TRBV5-1; clone size: .; CDR3 DNA: TGCGCCAGCAGCTTGGCGGTAGTGGGAAGGGACACTGAAGCTTTCTTT; CDR3 protein: CASSLAVVGRDTEAFF
D gene: TRBD1; J gene: TRBJ2-7; V gene: TRBV6-5; clone size: .; CDR3 DNA: TGTGCCAGCAGTCCCCGGGGGACAGGGTACGAGCAGTACTTC; CDR3 protein: CASSPRGTGYEQYF
D gene: .; J gene: TRBJ1-3; V gene: TRBV11-2; clone size: few; CDR3 DNA: TGTGCCAGCAGCTTGGCCCCGGGAAACACCATATATTTT; CDR3 protein: CASSLAPGNTIYF
D gene: TRBD1; J gene: TRBJ2-1; V gene: TRBV30; clone size: once; CDR3 DNA: TGTGCCTGGAGACTAGGGACAGGGGTCTACAATGAGCAGTTCTTC; CDR3 protein: CAWRLGTGVYNEQFF
D gene: TRBD1; J gene: TRBJ1-2; V gene: TRBV5-1; clone size: .; CDR3 DNA: TGCGCCAGCAGCATACAGGGGGTAAACTATGGCTACACCTTC; CDR3 protein: CASSIQGVNYGYTF
D gene: TRBD2; J gene: TRBJ2-1; V gene: TRBV7-6; clone size: few; CDR3 DNA: TGTGCCAGCAGCCTCGGACTAGCGGGAGACCCTACCAGTGAGCAGTTCTTC; CDR3 protein: CASSLGLAGDPTSEQFF
D gene: .; J gene: TRBJ2-7; V gene: TRBV7-6; clone size: .; CDR3 DNA: TGTGCCAGCAGCCTTAGCGGCTCTTACGAGCAGTACTTC; CDR3 protein: CASSLSGSYEQYF